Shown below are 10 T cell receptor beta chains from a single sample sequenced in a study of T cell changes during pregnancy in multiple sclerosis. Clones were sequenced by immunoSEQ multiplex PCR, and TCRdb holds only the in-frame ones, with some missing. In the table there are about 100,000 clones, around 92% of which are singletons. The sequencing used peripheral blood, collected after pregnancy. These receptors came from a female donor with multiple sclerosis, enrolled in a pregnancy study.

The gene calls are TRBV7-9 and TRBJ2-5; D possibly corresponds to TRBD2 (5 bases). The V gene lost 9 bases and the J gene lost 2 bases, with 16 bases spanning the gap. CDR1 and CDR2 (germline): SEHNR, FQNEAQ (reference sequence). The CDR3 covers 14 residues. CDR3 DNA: TGTGCCAGAACCGAAGTTAGCGATCAAGAGACCCAGTACTTC. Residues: CARTEVSDQETQYF.

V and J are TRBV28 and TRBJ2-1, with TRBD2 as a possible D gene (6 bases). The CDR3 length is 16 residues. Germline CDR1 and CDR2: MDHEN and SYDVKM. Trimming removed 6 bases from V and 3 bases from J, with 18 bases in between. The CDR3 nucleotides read TGTGCCAGCAGAACTACCCTCGGGACTCACTACAATGAGCAGTTCTTC. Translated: CASRTTLGTHYNEQFF. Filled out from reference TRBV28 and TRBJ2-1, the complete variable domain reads DVKVTQSSRYLVKRTGEKVFLECVQDMDHENMFWYRQDPGLGLRLIYFSYDVKMKEKGDIPEGYSVSREKKERFSLILESASTNQTSMYLCASRTTLGTHYNEQFFGPGTRLTVL.

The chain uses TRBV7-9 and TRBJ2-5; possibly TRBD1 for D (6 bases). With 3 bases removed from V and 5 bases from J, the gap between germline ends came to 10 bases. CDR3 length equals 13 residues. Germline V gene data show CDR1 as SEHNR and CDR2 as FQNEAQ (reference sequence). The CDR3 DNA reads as TGTGCCAGCAGCTTCGACAGGACCGAGACCCAGTACTTC. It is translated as CASSFDRTETQYF.

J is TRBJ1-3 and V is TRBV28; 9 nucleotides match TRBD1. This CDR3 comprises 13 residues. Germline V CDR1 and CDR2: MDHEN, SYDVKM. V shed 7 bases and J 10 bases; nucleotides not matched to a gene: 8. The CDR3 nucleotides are TGTGCCAGCACTACAGGGACAGGGAAAACCATATATTTT. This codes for CASTTGTGKTIYF.

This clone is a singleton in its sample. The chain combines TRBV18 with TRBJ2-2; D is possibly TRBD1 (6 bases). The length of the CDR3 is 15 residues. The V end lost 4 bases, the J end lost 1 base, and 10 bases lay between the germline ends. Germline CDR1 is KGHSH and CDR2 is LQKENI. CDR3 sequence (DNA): TGTGCCAGCTCACGGGGACACCTGAACACCGGGGAGCTGTTTTTT. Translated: CASSRGHLNTGELFF.

The CDR3 DNA reads TGTGCCTGGGTATCTGGAAACACCATATATTTT. This sequence encodes CAWVSGNTIYF. V and J are TRBV30 and TRBJ1-3; D uncertain. Germline loops: CDR1 GTSNPN, CDR2 SVGIG (reference sequence). CDR3 length equals 11 residues. The V and J ends lost 5 bases and 1 base respectively, with 3 bases between them.

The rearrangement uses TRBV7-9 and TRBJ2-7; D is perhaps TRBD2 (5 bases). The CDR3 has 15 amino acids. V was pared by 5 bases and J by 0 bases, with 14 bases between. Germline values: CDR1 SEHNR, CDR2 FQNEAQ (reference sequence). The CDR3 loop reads CASSPWGVSSYEQYF. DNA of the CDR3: TGTGCCAGCAGCCCTTGGGGAGTGAGCTCCTACGAGCAGTACTTC.

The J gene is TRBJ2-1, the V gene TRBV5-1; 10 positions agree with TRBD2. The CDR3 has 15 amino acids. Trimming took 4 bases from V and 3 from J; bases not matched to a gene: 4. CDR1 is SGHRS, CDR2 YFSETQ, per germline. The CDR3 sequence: CASSLGTSVYNEQFF. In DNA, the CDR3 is TGCGCCAGCAGCCTCGGGACTAGCGTCTACAATGAGCAGTTCTTC.

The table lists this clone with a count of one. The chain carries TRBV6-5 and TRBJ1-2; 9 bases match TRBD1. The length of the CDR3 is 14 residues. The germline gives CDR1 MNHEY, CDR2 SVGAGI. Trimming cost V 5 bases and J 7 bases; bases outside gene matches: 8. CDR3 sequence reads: CASSLTGTGSGYTF. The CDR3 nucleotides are TGTGCCAGCAGTCTCACCGGGACAGGGTCTGGCTACACCTTC.

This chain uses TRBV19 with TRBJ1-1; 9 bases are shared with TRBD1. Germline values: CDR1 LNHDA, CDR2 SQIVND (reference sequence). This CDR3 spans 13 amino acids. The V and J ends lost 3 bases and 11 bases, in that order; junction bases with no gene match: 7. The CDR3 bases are TGTGCCAGTAGTATGAGGACAGGGGATATGGCTTTCTTT. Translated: CASSMRTGDMAFF. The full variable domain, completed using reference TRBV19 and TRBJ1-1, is DGGITQSPKYLFRKEGQNVTLSCEQNLNHDAMYWYRQDPGQGLRLIYYSQIVNDFQKGDIAEGYSVSREKKESFPLTVTSAQKNPTAFYLCASSMRTGDMAFFGQGTRLTVV.